This entry concerns a single T cell receptor (beta chain). This specimen comes from a study of blood T cells in healthy people across ages. Every participating donor contributed about 10 milliliters of peripheral blood through a draw. It was with a sample-barcoded 5' primer and a J-beta primer mix that a second PCR of roughly 7 to 12 cycles was run. TCRdb reprocessed the 5' RACE reads via MiXCR and lists one record per CDR3 protein. This table has roughly 700,000 distinct CDR3 sequences, more than 40% appearing once. The CDR3 covers 16 residues. Trimming took off 4 bases at V and 6 bases at J, with 22 bases between the two ends. CDR1 SGHRS and CDR2 YFSETQ come from the germline V gene.

The sample was blood. The TCR comes from a woman aged 55 to 70 in good health. The rearrangement uses TRBV5-1 and TRBJ1-2; possibly TRBD1 for D (6 bases). CDR3 in amino acids: CASSPLPGAELNGYTF. In nucleotides, the CDR3 is TGCGCCAGCAGCCCCCTCCCGGGGGCGGAATTGAATGGCTACACCTTC.